Listed here are 17 T cell receptor beta chains from one sample, sequenced in a study of PD-L1 blockade in urothelial cancer. Here immunoSEQ multiplex PCR was the method, and the copy in TCRdb shows in-frame clones only, minus some. The data show more than 50,000 clones, about four fifths seen once. Time point here: pretreatment peripheral blood. Specimen: PBMCs, collected around atezolizumab (anti-PD-L1) treatment. These receptor sequences come from a man aged 65-85 years with urothelial cancer.

The rearrangement uses TRBV10-1 and TRBJ1-1, with a possible D match to TRBD1 (5 bases). Germline-derived CDR1 and CDR2 are WNHNN and SYGVQD (reference sequence). With 6 bases removed from V and 7 bases from J, the gap between germline ends came to 15 bases. The CDR3 is 13 residues long. In DNA, the CDR3 is TGCGCCAGCAGCTTCAGGGTAATGGATGAAGCTTTCTTT. Encoded protein: CASSFRVMDEAFF.

This clone was seen a single time. The chain uses TRBV27 and TRBJ2-1; D remains ambiguous. This CDR3 region has 13 residues. V lost 0 bases and J lost 4, with 4 bases in between. Germline V CDR1 and CDR2: MNHEY, SMNVEV (reference sequence). CDR3 DNA sequence: TGTGCCAGCAGTTTATCGGCATACAATGAGCAGTTCTTC. The encoded protein is CASSLSAYNEQFF.

The chain has TRBV9 and TRBJ2-7, with D perhaps matching TRBD1 (6 bases). V was clipped by 3 bases and J by 0 bases, with 10 bases between them. The CDR3 runs 14 residues. Germline CDR1 and CDR2: SGDLS and YYNGEE. The CDR3 sequence is CASSARDTSYEQYF. The DNA of the CDR3 is TGTGCCAGCAGCGCCCGGGACACCTCCTACGAGCAGTACTTC. The whole variable domain, remainder taken from reference TRBV9 and TRBJ2-7, is DSGVTQTPKHLITATGQRVTLRCSPRSGDLSVYWYQQSLDQGLQFLIQYYNGEERAKGNILERFSAQQFPDLHSELNLSSLELGDSALYFCASSARDTSYEQYFGPGTRLTVT.

This chain links TRBV18 with TRBJ1-5, with D perhaps TRBD1 (5 bases). The V gene's germline CDR1 is KGHSH and CDR2 LQKENI. V shed 1 base and J shed 1 base, with 11 bases lying between them. The CDR3 totals 16 residues. The CDR3 protein is CASSPQLGRSNQPQHF. CDR3 coding DNA: TGTGCCAGCTCACCACAGTTGGGGCGAAGCAATCAGCCCCAGCATTTT.

The chain carries TRBV6-6 and TRBJ2-7; D uncertain. CDR1 is MNHNY and CDR2 is SVGAGI in the germline V gene (reference sequence). The CDR3 is 11 amino acids. The V gene lost 5 bases and the J gene lost 6 bases, with 8 bases spanning the gap. The CDR3 nucleotides read TGTGCCAGCAGTCCTTCGGGCGAGCAGTACTTC. This encodes CASSPSGEQYF.

The J gene is TRBJ2-2, the V gene TRBV11-3; D possibly corresponds to TRBD1 (6 bases). The V end was cut by 5 bases, the J end by 4 bases, with 14 bases between. This CDR3 region has 15 residues. Germline V gene data show CDR1 as SGHNT and CDR2 as YENEEA. CDR3 DNA sequence: TGTGCCAGCAGCAGCAGGCGAGGGGGCACCGGGGAGCTGTTTTTT. Residues: CASSSRRGGTGELFF. The variable domain in full, with the rest retrieved from reference TRBV11-3 and TRBJ2-2, is EAGVVQSPRYKIIEKKQPVAFWCNPISGHNTLYWYLQNLGQGPELLIRYENEEAVDDSQLPKDRFSAERLKGVDSTLKIQPAELGDSAVYLCASSSRRGGTGELFFGEGSRLTVL.

The V call is TRBV27, the J call TRBJ2-5, with 7 bases identical to TRBD1. The V gene's germline CDR1 is MNHEY and CDR2 SMNVEV (reference sequence). The CDR3 is made up of 16 amino acids. Trimming at V came to 5 bases and at J to 4 bases, leaving 13 bases not matched to a gene. The CDR3 nucleotides read TGTGCCAGCAGTCCAATCTCGCTGACAGGGAGAGAGACCCAGTACTTC. This encodes CASSPISLTGRETQYF.

This clone was counted once. The V gene is TRBV19, the J gene TRBJ2-7; 10 bases fit TRBD2. This CDR3 spans 15 amino acids. After removal of 4 bases from V and 1 base from J, the junction contained 4 bases not matched to a gene. Germline V gene lookup returns CDR1 LNHDA and CDR2 SQIVND (reference sequence). CDR3 sequence (DNA): TGTGCCAGTAGTAGGAGCGGGAGGGGGTCCTACGAGCAGTACTTC. Protein product: CASSRSGRGSYEQYF.

The V gene is TRBV2, the J gene TRBJ1-4; the match to TRBD1 covers 10 bases. After removal of 7 bases from V and 7 bases from J, the junction contained 3 bases not matched to a gene. The CDR3 covers 13 residues. The germline V gene encodes CDR1 SNHLY and CDR2 FYNNEI. The CDR3 region is CASKTGGGEKLFF. In nucleotides, the CDR3 is TGTGCCAGCAAGACAGGGGGCGGTGAAAAACTGTTTTTT.

This chain links TRBV28 with TRBJ2-7, with TRBD1 matching 7 bases. The CDR3 sequence is 13 residues long. Germline CDR1 and CDR2: MDHEN and SYDVKM. The V gene end was trimmed by 6 bases and the J gene end by 2 bases; junction bases not matched to a gene: 4. The CDR3 here is CASSGTATYEQYF. DNA of the CDR3: TGTGCCAGCAGCGGGACAGCTACCTACGAGCAGTACTTC.

The rearrangement uses TRBV15 and TRBJ2-3, with 10 bases that match TRBD2. CDR1 LNHNV and CDR2 YYDKDF come from the germline V gene (reference sequence). CDR3 length equals 16 residues. J was trimmed by 3 bases and V by 4 bases; bases with no gene match: 7. CDR3 nucleotide sequence: TGTGCCACCAGCATTGTGGCTAGCGGGAGAACAGATACGCAGTATTTT. It yields the protein CATSIVASGRTDTQYF.

The chain carries TRBV7-9 and TRBJ2-2, with TRBD2 identical over 7 bases. With V trimmed by 8 bases and J by 3 bases, 9 bases remained unmatched. The CDR3 is 15 residues long. Germline CDR1 and CDR2: SEHNR and FQNEAQ (reference sequence). In DNA, the CDR3 is TGTGCCAGCGGCCGAGGGAGGGTTGACACCGGGGAGCTGTTTTTT. Its protein product is CASGRGRVDTGELFF.

Here the CDR3 DNA reads TGTGCCAGCAGAGAAATCCACGGAGCGGGGGGGCCCTACAATGAGCAGTTCTTC. It yields the protein CASREIHGAGGPYNEQFF. This chain uses TRBV2 with TRBJ2-1, with 10 bases lining up with TRBD2. The CDR3 loop spans 18 amino acids. J was trimmed by 2 bases and V by 6 bases; bases with no gene match: 13. Looked up from germline, CDR1 is SNHLY and CDR2 is FYNNEI.

This chain joins TRBV6-6 and TRBJ1-1; D ambiguous. Trimming removed 2 bases at V and 1 base at J, with 8 bases between. CDR3 length equals 14 residues. Germline-derived CDR1 and CDR2 are MNHNY and SVGAGI (reference sequence). In nucleotides, the CDR3 is TGTGCCAGCAGTTACGATGAGAGGAACACTGAAGCTTTCTTT. Translating it yields CASSYDERNTEAFF.

J is TRBJ1-5 and V is TRBV6-1, with TRBD1 matching over 7 bases. V shed 3 bases and J 2 bases; nucleotides not matched to a gene: 4. The CDR3 has 15 amino acids. The germline gives CDR1 MNHNS, CDR2 SASEGT. CDR3 in amino acids: CASSETGRGNQPQHF. The CDR3 nucleotides read TGTGCCAGCAGTGAGACAGGGCGAGGCAATCAGCCCCAGCATTTT.

The chain carries TRBV11-2 and TRBJ2-4; TRBD1 matches at 9 bases. The CDR3 has 14 residues. Looked up from germline, CDR1 is SGHAT and CDR2 is FQNNGV. Trimming at V came to 5 bases and at J to 7 bases, leaving 6 bases not matched to a gene. The CDR3 here is CASSIRQGVNIQYF. In DNA, the CDR3 is TGTGCCAGCAGCATACGACAGGGGGTGAACATTCAGTACTTC.

The genes are TRBV5-1 and TRBJ2-7, with 11 positions matching TRBD1. The germline V gene has CDR1 SGHRS and CDR2 YFSETQ. V lost 1 base and J lost 3; bases outside the gene matches: 9. The CDR3 covers 17 residues. CDR3 DNA: TGCGCCAGCAGCTTGCCCCGGGACAGGGGGGACTACTACGAGCAGTACTTC. It yields the protein CASSLPRDRGDYYEQYF. The entire variable domain, with the rest obtained from reference TRBV5-1 and TRBJ2-7, is as follows: KAGVTQTPRYLIKTRGQQVTLSCSPISGHRSVSWYQQTPGQGLQFLFEYFSETQRNKGNFPGRFSGRQFSNSRSEMNVSTLELGDSALYLCASSLPRDRGDYYEQYFGPGTRLTVT.